A selection of T cell receptor beta chains follows, all from one sample in a study of OX40 agonist ivuxolimab in advanced cancers. Sequencing was performed with immunoSEQ multiplex PCR; in TCRdb, only in-frame clones are kept and a portion is missing. The sample has around 61,000 clones, about four fifths seen once. The material was CD4+ or CD8+ T cells sorted from blood, obtained in a trial of the OX40 agonist ivuxolimab. These receptors came from an adult with an advanced solid tumor such as melanoma, head and neck, liver or kidney cancer. Each CDR3 is given with its conserved first and last residue. D genes are given only for firm matches. Clone size appears in some rows only: once, few, many, or a class for an expanded clone.

>.|.|TRBJ2-2|TRBV7-3
CASSPNALTGSGELFF
TGTGCCAGCAGCCCTAACGCCCTCACAGGGTCCGGGGAGCTGTTTTTT
>.|.|TRBJ2-5|TRBV18
CASSPPGETQYF
TGTGCCAGCTCACCACCGGGAGAGACCCAGTACTTC
>.|.|TRBJ2-5|TRBV5-5
CASSLLRGFLQETQYF
TGTGCCAGCAGCTTGTTGCGTGGGTTCCTCCAAGAGACCCAGTACTTC
>.|.|TRBJ2-3|TRBV4-1
CASSQTIASTDTQYF
TGCGCCAGCAGCCAAACCATCGCGAGCACAGATACGCAGTATTTT
>.|TRBD1|TRBJ1-1|TRBV18
CASSPGQANTEAFF
TGTGCCAGCTCACCTGGACAGGCGAACACTGAAGCTTTCTTT
>.|.|TRBJ1-1|TRBV18
CASSPQGEQGTEAFF
TGTGCCAGCTCACCCCAAGGGGAACAGGGTACCGAAGCTTTCTTT
>.|.|TRBJ1-4|TRBV25-1
CASSDIPLGKNNEKLFF
TGTGCCAGCAGTGATATACCCCTGGGGAAGAATAATGAAAAACTGTTTTTT
>.|TRBD1|TRBJ1-5|TRBV5-6
CASSQRDRGGNQPQHF
TGTGCCAGCAGCCAACGGGACAGGGGTGGCAATCAGCCCCAGCATTTT
>.|.|TRBJ2-2|TRBV4-2
CASARDPKAGELFF
TGTGCCAGCGCCAGGGATCCCAAGGCCGGGGAGCTGTTTTTT
>.|.|TRBJ2-1|TRBV19
CASPREGTYNEQFF
TGTGCCAGTCCCAGGGAAGGGACCTACAATGAGCAGTTCTTC
>.|TRBD2|TRBJ2-1|TRBV19
CASSPLAGYNEQFF
TGTGCCAGTAGTCCCCTAGCGGGCTACAATGAGCAGTTCTTC
>.|.|TRBJ2-7|TRBV30
CAWKPQGTGSYEQYF
TGTGCCTGGAAACCCCAAGGTACAGGCTCCTACGAGCAGTACTTC
>.|.|TRBJ1-1|TRBV6-5
CASSSLLGGPSEAFF
TGTGCCAGCAGTTCTCTCCTTGGGGGACCCTCAGAAGCTTTCTTT
>.|TRBD1|TRBJ1-2|TRBV7-9
CASSPDPGQGAAGGYTF
TGTGCCAGCAGCCCCGACCCGGGACAGGGGGCGGCAGGGGGCTACACCTTC
>few|.|TRBJ2-7|TRBV23-1
CASRKDEQYF
TGCGCCAGCAGGAAAGACGAGCAGTACTTC
>.|.|TRBJ2-3|TRBV18
CASSPGHSTDTQYF
TGTGCCAGCTCACCGGGACACAGCACAGATACGCAGTATTTT
>.|.|TRBJ2-7|TRBV27
CANRTFGLPLYEQYF
TGTGCCAACAGGACCTTCGGACTTCCCCTCTACGAGCAGTACTTC
>.|TRBD2|TRBJ2-1|TRBV11-3
CASSPGRAVGLNEQFF
TGTGCCAGCAGCCCGGGGAGGGCCGTAGGTCTCAATGAGCAGTTCTTC
>.|.|TRBJ2-2|TRBV7-6
CASSPRLVSGSGELFF
TGTGCCAGCAGCCCTAGACTAGTTAGTGGATCCGGGGAGCTGTTTTTT
>.|.|TRBJ1-5|TRBV6-5
CASRRGWNQPQHF
TGTGCCAGCAGGAGGGGGTGGAATCAGCCCCAGCATTTT
>.|.|TRBJ1-1|TRBV4-3
CASSQDPGNTEAFF
TGCGCCAGCAGCCAAGATCCCGGGAACACTGAAGCTTTCTTT
>.|.|TRBJ2-7|TRBV6-5
CASTDSSPYEQYF
TGTGCCAGCACCGACAGTTCTCCCTACGAGCAGTACTTC
>.|.|TRBJ2-2|TRBV19
CASSPVFTNTGELFF
TGTGCCAGTAGCCCGGTATTTACGAACACCGGGGAGCTGTTTTTT
>.|.|TRBJ1-5|TRBV30
CAWSVEDGQPQHF
TGTGCCTGGAGTGTAGAGGATGGTCAGCCCCAGCATTTT
>.|TRBD2|TRBJ2-3|TRBV5-1
CASSPTTSGGPRNTQYF
TGCGCCAGCAGCCCGACCACTAGCGGGGGGCCTCGCAATACGCAGTATTTT
>.|.|TRBJ2-3|TRBV9
CASSVVQGPGDTQYF
TGTGCCAGCAGCGTAGTTCAAGGTCCCGGGGATACGCAGTATTTT
>.|.|TRBJ1-2|TRBV29-1
CSGSGADYGYTF
TGCAGCGGCTCAGGGGCTGACTATGGCTACACCTTC
>.|TRBD1|TRBJ2-1|TRBV6-1
CASSEATGGYNEQFF
TGTGCCAGCAGTGAAGCGACAGGGGGCTACAATGAGCAGTTCTTC
>once|.|TRBJ2-2|TRBV9
CASSRGVPPNTGELFF
TGTGCCAGCAGCCGTGGGGTACCGCCGAACACCGGGGAGCTGTTTTTT
>.|.|TRBJ2-7|TRBV7-8
CASSANTYEQYF
TGTGCCAGCAGCGCCAACACCTACGAGCAGTACTTC
>.|TRBD1|TRBJ1-1|TRBV29-1
CSVGTETEAFF
TGCAGCGTAGGGACAGAAACTGAAGCTTTCTTT
>.|.|TRBJ1-5|TRBV11-2
CASSPRDTSNQPQHF
TGTGCCAGCAGTCCTCGGGACACTAGCAATCAGCCCCAGCATTTT
>.|TRBD2|TRBJ2-1|TRBV15
CATSRDSSGNYNEQFF
TGTGCCACCAGCAGAGATTCTAGCGGGAATTACAATGAGCAGTTCTTC
>.|.|TRBJ2-7|TRBV7-2
CASSSHGGLMAYEQYF
TGTGCCAGCAGCTCCCATGGCGGTCTGATGGCCTACGAGCAGTACTTC
>.|TRBD2|TRBJ2-2|TRBV9
CASSVGGRANTGELFF
TGTGCCAGCAGCGTAGGCGGGAGGGCGAACACCGGGGAGCTGTTTTTT
>once|TRBD1|TRBJ2-5|TRBV7-9
CASSLQGAGETQYF
TGTGCCAGCAGCCTACAGGGGGCCGGAGAGACCCAGTACTTC
>.|TRBD1|TRBJ1-6|TRBV5-1
CASSLEGAENSPLHF
TGCGCCAGCAGCTTGGAGGGGGCGGAAAATTCACCCCTCCACTTT
>.|TRBD1|TRBJ1-2|TRBV13
CASSPRTGGNYGYTF
TGTGCCAGCAGCCCGAGGACAGGGGGGAACTATGGCTACACCTTC
>.|.|TRBJ2-3|TRBV5-4
CASSLGQQVVDTQYF
TGTGCCAGCAGCTTGGGACAGCAGGTAGTGGATACGCAGTATTTT
>few|TRBD2|TRBJ2-3|TRBV5-5
CASSLPSGSTDTQYF
TGTGCCAGCAGCTTGCCTAGCGGGAGCACAGATACGCAGTATTTT
>.|.|TRBJ1-1|TRBV5-1
CASSFRGVTEAFF
TGCGCCAGCAGCTTCCGGGGGGTCACTGAAGCTTTCTTT
>.|TRBD1|TRBJ2-7|TRBV28
CASSFLEQGRYEQYF
TGTGCCAGCAGTTTCCTGGAACAGGGGCGGTACGAGCAGTACTTC
>.|TRBD2|TRBJ2-3|TRBV5-4
CASSPTPLAGVWTDTQYF
TGTGCCAGCAGCCCCACCCCGCTAGCGGGAGTATGGACAGATACGCAGTATTTT
>.|TRBD1|TRBJ2-7|TRBV29-1
CSAGQGVSYEQYF
TGCAGCGCCGGACAGGGGGTATCCTACGAGCAGTACTTC
>.|.|TRBJ1-3|TRBV7-2
CASSPSIRNTIYF
TGTGCCAGCAGCCCCTCGATTCGAAACACCATATATTTT
>.|TRBD1|TRBJ2-3|TRBV5-1
CASSLDRGLSTDTQYF
TGCGCCAGCAGCTTGGACAGGGGGCTGAGCACAGATACGCAGTATTTT
>.|.|TRBJ1-2|TRBV6-1
CASSEAGRDYGYTF
TGTGCCAGCAGTGAAGCAGGGAGGGACTATGGCTACACCTTC
>.|.|TRBJ2-7|TRBV11-3
CASSLDVGYEQYF
TGTGCCAGCAGCTTAGATGTGGGGTACGAGCAGTACTTC
>.|TRBD2|TRBJ2-3|TRBV7-3
CASSPVIQGTSGRALDTQYF
TGTGCCAGCAGCCCCGTGATCCAGGGAACTAGCGGGAGGGCCTTAGATACGCAGTATTTT
>.|.|TRBJ1-4|TRBV29-1
CSVEDISHSELFF
TGCAGCGTTGAAGATATAAGCCATTCCGAACTGTTTTTT
>.|.|TRBJ1-5|TRBV5-1
CASSPGFSGANQPQHF
TGCGCCAGCAGCCCCGGCTTCTCCGGGGCCAATCAGCCCCAGCATTTT
>.|.|TRBJ2-3|TRBV7-9
CASSLASPTLDTQYF
TGTGCCAGCAGCTTAGCCAGCCCGACGCTGGATACGCAGTATTTT
>.|.|TRBJ1-1|TRBV10-3
CAISEQNTEAFF
TGTGCCATCAGTGAGCAGAACACTGAAGCTTTCTTT
>.|.|TRBJ2-3|TRBV27
CASSSWRTDTQYF
TGTGCCAGCAGTAGTTGGCGGACAGATACGCAGTATTTT
>.|TRBD1|TRBJ2-1|TRBV5-4
CASSLDQGANEQFF
TGTGCCAGCAGCTTGGACCAGGGGGCCAATGAGCAGTTCTTC
>.|.|TRBJ1-5|TRBV29-1
CSVGGGSNQPQHF
TGCAGCGTTGGGGGCGGGAGCAATCAGCCCCAGCATTTT
>once|.|TRBJ2-5|TRBV5-4
CASSLEGLAQYF
TGTGCCAGCAGCTTGGAGGGCCTGGCCCAGTACTTC
>.|.|TRBJ2-7|TRBV5-1
CASSLGLPLSYEQYF
TGCGCCAGCAGCTTGGGGCTACCGCTCTCCTACGAGCAGTACTTC